The source of this T cell receptor (beta chain) is a study of T-cell memory formation after mild COVID-19. TCRdb reprocessed the 5' RACE reads with MiXCR, giving one entry per CDR3 protein. This table holds 540,000 or so distinct CDR3 sequences, about 20% found once. The source material was PBMCs or a T cell subset sorted from them (not recorded which). The TCR comes from an adult woman who had mild COVID-19 (a few samples of this study predate the infection). Cell type and time point are not known.

The CDR3 bases are TGTGCCACCAGACAGTATGGGGCATCCTACGAGCAGTACTTC. This codes for CATRQYGASYEQYF. V is TRBV24-1 and J is TRBJ2-7, with TRBD1 as a possible D gene (5 bases). The ends were cut back, 7 bases at V and 1 base at J, with 13 bases in the middle. The germline V gene has CDR1 KGHDR and CDR2 SFDVKD. This CDR3 is built from 14 residues.